This note documents a single T cell receptor (beta chain) sequence. Its recognized antigen is unknown. One base away there is no much larger clone; base qualities are not given. Germline trimming amounts to 4 bases on V and 8 bases on J, with 10 as the count of junction bases outside the gene matches. From a lookup of the germline V gene, CDR1 and CDR2 are SGHRS and YFSETQ. The CDR3 holds 15 amino acids from the cysteine to the phenylalanine. The DNA shown is the 45-base CDR3, in frame from base 1. This sample was taken from a study of cytomegalovirus exposure and HLA in healthy donors (dated 2017 in TCRdb). Regarding the complete study: According to an earlier analysis of 450 to 650 of the donors, some 170 million T cells yielded approximately 120 million unique TCR beta sequences and around 280 Gb of sequence data. About 300 gigabases of sequencing data and approximately 84 million unique TCR sequences were included in an early release covering about 600 HLA-typed donors. The genetic ancestry cluster associated with self-reported Caucasian donors included roughly 84% of the 300 to 400 genotyped donors. The study was designed to test whether signatures of past pathogen exposure could be identified by cataloging public T cell receptors. The T cell repertoires of 666 subjects were profiled by immunosequencing and related to cytomegalovirus serostatus. Along with the approximately 700-subject first cohort, a separate validation cohort of over 90 different subjects was used. To predict cytomegalovirus infection status, the study brought together high-throughput TCR immunosequencing, statistical association of individual TCRs with disease status, and machine learning. To study patterns of TCR occurrence, a later analysis re-analyzed previously published TCR beta repertoires from several hundred donors and added high-resolution HLA genotyping. The later analysis used no new phenotypic data to find candidate immune exposures, relying instead on TCR beta sequences and their occurrence across donors. In an earlier analysis of a few hundred of the donors, high-throughput TCR beta sequencing was used to judge whether each TCR beta V gene segment behaved as functional or pseudogenic. Donor age, sex, ethnicity and CMV serostatus were compiled alongside the repertoire data. In a later genetic analysis, genome-wide SNP genotypes for about 65% of the roughly 700 donors were used, and that subset was treated as a discovery cohort. Every discovery cohort repertoire had been produced on one sequencing platform. HLA typing included class I and class II loci at four-digit resolution. Typing coverage differed by locus: A, B, C, DRB1 and DQB1 were typed in about 620-640 donors, DQA1 in about 500, DPA1 in 600 to 610, and DPB1 in approximately 450. Because of strong linkage in the cohort, roughly 5 DR-DQ haplotypes were treated as single units for association and clustering. Among about 360 genotyped donors of the cohort, an average of about 240,000 unique TCR beta nucleotide sequences were sequenced per donor, roughly 18% of them non-productive. Here is what the overall study found, with its caveats: An earlier analysis of approximately 530 of the donors showed that most TCR beta V segments appeared in productive rearrangements either about 87% or about 30% of the time, which broadly matched IMGT annotations. Across donors, most TCR sequences were observed very rarely, whereas some public TCRs were present in many individuals. Three of the identified cytomegalovirus-associated TCR beta chains were confirmed in vitro to be specific for cytomegalovirus antigens. Because the 87-base-pair reads could not distinguish some IMGT-functional V segments, including TRBV6-2 and TRBV6-3, those segments were excluded. A further reported finding was that TCR beta sequences accurately predicted the HLA-A and HLA-B alleles for most subjects in the first cohort. A cluster of highly shared sequence variants was judged likely to represent a technical artifact of the sequencing pipeline. A later analysis found that TCR association rates varied across HLA loci, with DRB1 alleles showing the most associated TCRs and HLA-C alleles the fewest. Because counts were too low, roughly 16 rarely observed V segments, including chromosome 9 orphons, were left out of the earlier analysis of 500 to 650 of the donors. Several of the top co-occurrence clusters appeared to be linked to parvovirus B19, influenza, CMV and Epstein-Barr virus, according to a later analysis. A total of about 180 TCR beta chains were listed by the study as associated with cytomegalovirus. In this cohort, only TCR beta chains were sequenced, and detectable features were limited by the absence of alpha or paired-chain data. The authors suggested that the approach could potentially be extended to other disease states and immunological phenotypes. The classifier was reported to diagnose cytomegalovirus status with high specificity and sensitivity in both the original and validation cohorts. Immune exposure information for the cohort was limited to CMV serostatus. A later genetic analysis reported fewer N-insertions in productive TCRs among donors in an Asian-associated ancestry cluster than the approximately 700-donor mean. In a later analysis, HLA-associated TCR beta chains showed more clonal expansion and lower generation probabilities than non-associated chains that were equally common. In a later analysis, most CMV-associated TCR beta chains were found to appear HLA-restricted, with HLA associations seemingly driven largely by CMV exposure. A later analysis associated about 16,000 TCR beta sequences with specific HLA alleles at a false discovery rate of 0.05. Presence/absence analyses assumed roughly uniform sequencing depth across donors, an assumption that may not hold. When HLA alleles, especially DR and DQ, strongly co-occurred, attributing TCR associations to individual alleles was difficult. Because HLA typing was unavailable for some donors at each locus, only the typed subset was used in association tests. An association between a missense DCLRE1C variant and V-gene and J-gene trimming of TCR beta chains was found in a later genetic analysis and replicated in an independent cohort. Linkage disequilibrium might explain the correlated functional status among segregating V segments, but an unknown experimental factor could not be excluded.

The cohort comprised 666 healthy bone marrow donors. At the time of sampling, every cohort member was nominally healthy, though immune exposures that went unrecorded were likely present. The donor tested CMV seronegative and was one of the 352 seronegative cohort members. A peripheral blood sample was collected from each donor, and TCR beta sequencing was performed on peripheral blood mononuclear cells. The Qiagen DNeasy Blood Extraction Kit was used to extract genomic DNA from the blood cell samples. The method was the immunoSEQ multiplex PCR assay. The multiplex PCR relied on a mix of 60 forward primers for TCR Vbeta segments and 13 reverse primers for TCR Jbeta segments. The CDR3 region of rearranged TCR beta genes was amplified from genomic DNA by a multiplex PCR assay. Amplified TCR beta libraries were sequenced as 87-base-pair reads on the Illumina HiSeq System. As for the authors' bioinformatics: A later analysis tallied 75 million to 95 million unique TCR beta chains across the approximately 670 repertoires, and around 9.9 million of those chains were shared by two or more donors. To remove PCR and sequencing errors, raw reads were error-corrected and collapsed into unique sequences using a nearest-neighbor algorithm that merged closely related sequences. V, D and J gene segments were assigned by aligning CDR3 sequences to IMGT reference sequences. For a sequence to be retained, at least a six-nucleotide match to both a V gene segment and a J gene segment was required. A rearrangement counted as productive if the CDR3 had no stop codons and remained in frame with V and J, and every other rearrangement counted as non-productive. CDR3 was defined by IMGT convention, running from the second conserved V-encoded cysteine to the conserved J-encoded phenylalanine. Sequences without an unambiguous match to a single V gene segment were excluded from the earlier analysis of approximately 560 of the donors. In an earlier analysis of 587 of the donors, a V segment was called functional when productive rearrangements were above 56.7%, and segregating when the standard deviation between donors exceeded 5%. To diagnose cytomegalovirus status from the catalog of TCR beta chain sequences, a statistical classification framework was built. V and J gene assignment, in a later analysis, came from comparing TCR nucleotide sequences with IMGT/GENE-DB human TR gene sequences. In a later analysis, CDR3 sequences and most-parsimonious VDJ recombination scenarios were assigned using the TCRdist pipeline. In a later analysis, every TCR beta chain was defined by the combination of its CDR3 amino acid sequence and its V-gene family, and reads without a unique V-gene family were dropped. To address suspected cross-contamination and a sequencing artifact, a later analysis removed approximately 600 highly shared, low-generation-probability nucleotide sequences. A later analysis calculated a clonal expansion index for each public chain from normalized within-repertoire ranks of inferred template counts. In a later analysis, generation probabilities were computed with a VDJ recombination model fitted to out-of-frame rearrangements, and the resulting probabilities were checked against IGoR. Hypergeometric tests were used in a later analysis to score TCR-TCR, TCR-HLA and TCR-CMV co-occurrence, with a repertoire-size bias correction applied to the TCR pairs. False discovery rates were estimated in a later analysis by permuting HLA or CMV assignments 20 times. In a later analysis, co-occurring TCRs were grouped using DBSCAN, and TCRdist sequence similarity was added for clustering within HLA-allele-positive subsets. For co-occurrence clustering, repertoires with fewer than 30,000 or more than 120,000 public chains were excluded, along with roughly 5 repertoires with anomalous nucleotide sharing. TCRdb obtained this table from immuneACCESS and retained in-frame rearrangements with V and J assigned. These tables miss some clones; where compared with another copy, unresolved V genes account for less than half of the shortfall, and the remainder is unexplained. The V and J calls and clone size are taken from that table; D and trimming were inferred from the DNA. Here the sample has about 130,000 clones; nearly 85% occur a single time. The ten most abundant clones make up more than 0.9% of the sample.

The specimen was PBMCs. The source is a boy aged 5-17 years in good health and CMV-seronegative. The sequence is built from TRBV5-1 and TRBJ1-4, with 8 middle bases fitting TRBD1. The CDR3 protein: CASSPPGGSREKLFF. The nucleotide sequence reads as follows: TGCGCCAGCAGCCCTCCAGGGGGCTCTAGGGAAAAACTGTTTTTT.